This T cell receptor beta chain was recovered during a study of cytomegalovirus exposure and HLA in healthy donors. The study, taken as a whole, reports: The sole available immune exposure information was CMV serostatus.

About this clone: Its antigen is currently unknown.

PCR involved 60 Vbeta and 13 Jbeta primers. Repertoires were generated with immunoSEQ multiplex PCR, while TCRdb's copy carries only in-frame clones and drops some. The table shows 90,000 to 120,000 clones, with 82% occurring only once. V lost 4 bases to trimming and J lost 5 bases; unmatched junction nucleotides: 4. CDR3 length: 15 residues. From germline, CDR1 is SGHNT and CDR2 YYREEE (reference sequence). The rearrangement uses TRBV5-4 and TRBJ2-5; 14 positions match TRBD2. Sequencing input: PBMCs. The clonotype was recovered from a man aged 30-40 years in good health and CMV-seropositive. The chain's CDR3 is CASSMGLAGAETQYF. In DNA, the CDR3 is TGTGCCAGCAGCATGGGACTAGCGGGGGCGGAGACCCAGTACTTC.